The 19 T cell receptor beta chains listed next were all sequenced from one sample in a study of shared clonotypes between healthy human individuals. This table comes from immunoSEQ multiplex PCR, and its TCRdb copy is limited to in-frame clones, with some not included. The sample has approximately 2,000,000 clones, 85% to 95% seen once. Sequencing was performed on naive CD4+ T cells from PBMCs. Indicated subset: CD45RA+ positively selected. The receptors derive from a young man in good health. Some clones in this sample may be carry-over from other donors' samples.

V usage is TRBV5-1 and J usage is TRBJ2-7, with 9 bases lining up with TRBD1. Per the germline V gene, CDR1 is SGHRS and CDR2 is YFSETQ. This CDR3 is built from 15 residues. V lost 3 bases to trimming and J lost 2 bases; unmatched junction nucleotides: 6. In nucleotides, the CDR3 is TGCGCCAGCAGCTCCACCGGGACAGGGACCTACGAGCAGTACTTC. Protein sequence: CASSSTGTGTYEQYF.

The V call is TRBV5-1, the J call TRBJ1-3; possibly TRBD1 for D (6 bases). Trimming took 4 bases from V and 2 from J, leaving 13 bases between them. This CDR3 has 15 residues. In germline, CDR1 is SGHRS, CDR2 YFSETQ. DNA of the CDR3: TGCGCCAGCAGCCCCGGGACAACGACTGGAAACACCATATATTTT. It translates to CASSPGTTTGNTIYF. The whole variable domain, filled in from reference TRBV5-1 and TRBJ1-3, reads KAGVTQTPRYLIKTRGQQVTLSCSPISGHRSVSWYQQTPGQGLQFLFEYFSETQRNKGNFPGRFSGRQFSNSRSEMNVSTLELGDSALYLCASSPGTTTGNTIYFGEGSWLTVV.

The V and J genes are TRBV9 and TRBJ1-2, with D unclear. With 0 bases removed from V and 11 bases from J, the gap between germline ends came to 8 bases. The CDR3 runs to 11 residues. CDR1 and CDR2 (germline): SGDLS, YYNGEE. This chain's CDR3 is CASSVGVRYTF. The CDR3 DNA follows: TGTGCCAGCAGCGTAGGGGTTAGGTACACCTTC.

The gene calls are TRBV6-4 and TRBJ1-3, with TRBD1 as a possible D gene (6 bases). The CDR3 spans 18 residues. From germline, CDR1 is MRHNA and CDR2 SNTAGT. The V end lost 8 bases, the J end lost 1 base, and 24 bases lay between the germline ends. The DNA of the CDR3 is TGTGCCAGCGAGGGGGAGCCGGGACTGACTTTATCTGGAAACACCATATATTTT. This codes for CASEGEPGLTLSGNTIYF.

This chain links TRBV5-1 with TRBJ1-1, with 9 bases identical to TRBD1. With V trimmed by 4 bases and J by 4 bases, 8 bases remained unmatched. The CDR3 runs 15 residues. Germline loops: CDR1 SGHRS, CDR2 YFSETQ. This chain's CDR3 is CASSVTGGLGTEAFF. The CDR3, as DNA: TGCGCCAGCAGCGTTACAGGGGGCTTGGGCACTGAAGCTTTCTTT.

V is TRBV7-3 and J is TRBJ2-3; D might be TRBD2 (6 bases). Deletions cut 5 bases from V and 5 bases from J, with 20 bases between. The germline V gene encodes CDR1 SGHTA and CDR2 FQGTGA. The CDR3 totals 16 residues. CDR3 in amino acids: CASSQEGGNIRDTQYF. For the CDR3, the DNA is TGTGCCAGCAGCCAGGAAGGCGGGAACATTCGAGATACGCAGTATTTT.

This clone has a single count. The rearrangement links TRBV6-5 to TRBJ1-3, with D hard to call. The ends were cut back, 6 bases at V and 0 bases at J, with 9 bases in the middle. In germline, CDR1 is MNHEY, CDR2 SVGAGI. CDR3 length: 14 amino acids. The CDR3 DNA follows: TGTGCCAGCAGAGGACGGAGCTCTGGAAACACCATATATTTT. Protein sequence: CASRGRSSGNTIYF.

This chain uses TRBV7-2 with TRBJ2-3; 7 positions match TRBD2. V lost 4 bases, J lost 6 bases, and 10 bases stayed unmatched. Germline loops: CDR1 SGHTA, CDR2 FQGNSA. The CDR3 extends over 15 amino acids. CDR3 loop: CASSYLGGTADTQYF. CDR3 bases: TGTGCCAGCAGCTACCTGGGGGGGACTGCGGATACGCAGTATTTT.

CDR3 coding DNA: TGTGCCAGCAGAAGGGTAGGGGCTACCTACGAGCAGTACTTC. It yields the protein CASRRVGATYEQYF. This sequence joins TRBV6-1 and TRBJ2-7; the D gene is possibly TRBD1 (5 bases). CDR3 length equals 14 residues. Germline assignment: CDR1 MNHNS and CDR2 SASEGT. V dropped 6 bases and J dropped 2 bases, with 14 bases sitting between them.

CDR3 amino acids: CSVGWGTDEKLFF. The CDR3 DNA reads as TGCAGCGTTGGATGGGGCACCGATGAAAAACTGTTTTTT. The genes are TRBV29-1 and TRBJ1-4; tentatively, D is TRBD1 (5 bases). Looked up from germline, CDR1 is SQVTM and CDR2 is ANQGSEA. The CDR3 runs to 13 residues. Trimming shortened V by 4 bases and J by 6 bases, and 12 bases separated the two germline ends.

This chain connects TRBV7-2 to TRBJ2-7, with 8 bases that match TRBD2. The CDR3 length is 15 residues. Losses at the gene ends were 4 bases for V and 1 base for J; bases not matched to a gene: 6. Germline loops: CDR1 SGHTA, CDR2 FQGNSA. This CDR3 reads CASSSPAGGSYEQYF. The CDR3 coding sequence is TGTGCCAGCAGCTCCCCGGCGGGAGGTTCCTACGAGCAGTACTTC.

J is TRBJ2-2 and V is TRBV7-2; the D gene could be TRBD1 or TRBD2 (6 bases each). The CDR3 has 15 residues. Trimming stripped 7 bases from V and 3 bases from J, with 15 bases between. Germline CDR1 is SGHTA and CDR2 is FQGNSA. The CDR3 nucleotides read TGTGCCAGCACCAAGGGGGGAGCGTACACCGGGGAGCTGTTTTTT. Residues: CASTKGGAYTGELFF.

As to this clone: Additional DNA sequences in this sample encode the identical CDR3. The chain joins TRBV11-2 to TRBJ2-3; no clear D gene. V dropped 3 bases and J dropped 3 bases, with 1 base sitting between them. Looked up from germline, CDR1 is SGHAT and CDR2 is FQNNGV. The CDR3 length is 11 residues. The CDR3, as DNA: TGTGCCAGCAGCTTGACAGATACGCAGTATTTT. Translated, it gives CASSLTDTQYF. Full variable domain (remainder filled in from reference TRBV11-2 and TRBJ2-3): EAGVAQSPRYKIIEKRQSVAFWCNPISGHATLYWYQQILGQGPKLLIQFQNNGVVDDSQLPKDRFSAERLKGVDSTLKIQPAKLEDSAVYLCASSLTDTQYFGPGTRLTVL.

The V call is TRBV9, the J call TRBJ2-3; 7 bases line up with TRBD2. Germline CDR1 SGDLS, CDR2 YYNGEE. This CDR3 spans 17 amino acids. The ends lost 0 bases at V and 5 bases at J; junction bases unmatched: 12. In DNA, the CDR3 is TGTGCCAGCAGCGTAGGCTCTAGCGGAAGATCCCAAGATACGCAGTATTTT. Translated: CASSVGSSGRSQDTQYF.

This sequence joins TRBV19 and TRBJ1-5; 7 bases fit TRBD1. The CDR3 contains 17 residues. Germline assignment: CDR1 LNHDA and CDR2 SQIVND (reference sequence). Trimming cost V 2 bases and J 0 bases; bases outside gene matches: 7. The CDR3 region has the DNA TGTGCCAGTAGTATAATCGGGACAGATAATAGCAATCAGCCCCAGCATTTT. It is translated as CASSIIGTDNSNQPQHF. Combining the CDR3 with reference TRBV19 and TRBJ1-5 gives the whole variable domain DGGITQSPKYLFRKEGQNVTLSCEQNLNHDAMYWYRQDPGQGLRLIYYSQIVNDFQKGDIAEGYSVSREKKESFPLTVTSAQKNPTAFYLCASSIIGTDNSNQPQHFGDGTRLSIL.

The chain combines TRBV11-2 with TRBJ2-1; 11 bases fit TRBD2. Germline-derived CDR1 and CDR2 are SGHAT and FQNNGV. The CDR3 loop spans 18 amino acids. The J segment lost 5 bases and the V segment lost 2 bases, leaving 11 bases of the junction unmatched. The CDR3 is CASSLRLAGRMGNNEQFF. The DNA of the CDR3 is TGTGCCAGCAGCTTAAGACTAGCGGGACGGATGGGGAACAATGAGCAGTTCTTC.

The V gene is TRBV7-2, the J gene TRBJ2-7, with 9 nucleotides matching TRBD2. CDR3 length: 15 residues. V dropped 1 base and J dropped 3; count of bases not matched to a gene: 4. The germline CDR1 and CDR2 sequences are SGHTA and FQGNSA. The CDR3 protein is CASSLGLAGFYEQYF. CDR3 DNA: TGTGCCAGCAGCTTAGGGCTAGCGGGATTCTACGAGCAGTACTTC. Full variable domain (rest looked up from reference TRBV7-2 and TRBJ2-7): GAGVSQSPSNKVTEKGKDVELRCDPISGHTALYWYRQSLGQGLEFLIYFQGNSAPDKSGLPSDRFSAERTGGSVSTLTIQRTQQEDSAVYLCASSLGLAGFYEQYFGPGTRLTVT.

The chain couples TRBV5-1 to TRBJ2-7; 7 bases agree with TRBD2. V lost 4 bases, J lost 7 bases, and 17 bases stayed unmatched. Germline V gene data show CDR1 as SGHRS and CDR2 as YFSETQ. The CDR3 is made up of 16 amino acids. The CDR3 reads CASSGTAGPPAGEQYF. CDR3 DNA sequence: TGCGCCAGCAGCGGAACAGCGGGACCCCCCGCGGGGGAGCAGTACTTC.

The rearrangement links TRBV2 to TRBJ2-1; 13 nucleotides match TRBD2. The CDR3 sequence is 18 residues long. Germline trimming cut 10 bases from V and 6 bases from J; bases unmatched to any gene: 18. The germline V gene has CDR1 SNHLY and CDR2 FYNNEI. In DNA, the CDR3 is TGTGCCAACCAGGGGGCACTTGTTGGACTAGCGGGAGTCAATGAGCAGTTCTTC. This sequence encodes CANQGALVGLAGVNEQFF.